Below, 18 T cell receptor beta chains from the same sample are listed, as sequenced in a study of early T cells in non-severe SARS-CoV-2 infection. TCRdb re-called the 5' RACE reads through MiXCR, storing one row per CDR3 protein. The sample shows roughly 51,000 distinct CDR3 sequences, roughly 6.5% of them seen only once. The specimen was whole blood. The receptor set was obtained from an adult who was a healthcare worker with PCR-confirmed SARS-CoV-2 infection or an uninfected control (not recorded which).

This clonotype was picked up many times. This rearrangement joins TRBV20-1 to TRBJ2-5; D call uncertain. V shed 1 base and J shed 1 base, with 13 bases lying between them. The CDR3 consists of 15 residues. Germline CDR1 and CDR2: DFQATT and SNEGSKA (reference sequence). Written as DNA, the CDR3 is TGCAGTGCTAGAGTGGTGGGATCGGCCCAAGAGACCCAGTACTTC. Protein product: CSARVVGSAQETQYF.

This clonotype was detected many times. The CDR3: CASTTGLSTDTQYF. CDR3 DNA: TGTGCCAGCACCACGGGGCTTAGCACAGATACGCAGTATTTT. The chain combines TRBV6-2 or TRBV6-3 with TRBJ2-3; D may match TRBD1 or TRBD2 (5 bases each). V shed 7 bases and J shed 0 bases, with 11 bases lying between them. Germline V gene data show CDR1 as MNHEY and CDR2 as SVGEGT. The CDR3 length is 14 residues.

The V call is TRBV5-1, the J call TRBJ2-7; D may be TRBD2 (5 bases). Per the germline V gene, CDR1 is SGHRS and CDR2 is YFSETQ. V lost 0 bases, J lost 0 bases, and 7 bases lay in between. This CDR3 region has 14 residues. This CDR3 is CASSLVEGSYEQYF. Here the CDR3 DNA reads TGCGCCAGCAGCTTGGTAGAGGGCTCCTACGAGCAGTACTTC.

This clonotype was detected ten times or more. V usage is TRBV7-2 and J usage is TRBJ1-1; TRBD1 matches 9 bases. The V gene's germline CDR1 is SGHTA and CDR2 FQGNSA. The CDR3 spans 15 residues. V shed 5 bases and J 5 bases; nucleotides not matched to a gene: 9. CDR3 residues: CASSGGTGLRTEAFF. Here the CDR3 DNA reads TGTGCCAGCAGCGGGGGGACAGGGTTACGAACTGAAGCTTTCTTT.

This clonotype came up a few times. The chain uses TRBV28 and TRBJ2-7; no definite D call. Germline assignment: CDR1 MDHEN and CDR2 SYDVKM. Trimming stripped 2 bases from V and 6 bases from J, with 17 bases between. CDR3 length: 15 amino acids. The CDR3 sequence: CASSLSPSILVEQYF. CDR3 nucleotides: TGTGCCAGCAGTTTAAGTCCGAGTATTCTCGTCGAGCAGTACTTC. Drawing the rest from reference TRBV28 and TRBJ2-7, the complete variable domain is DVKVTQSSRYLVKRTGEKVFLECVQDMDHENMFWYRQDPGLGLRLIYFSYDVKMKEKGDIPEGYSVSREKKERFSLILESASTNQTSMYLCASSLSPSILVEQYFGPGTRLTVT.

This clonotype was seen ten or more times. The chain joins TRBV12-3 or TRBV12-4 to TRBJ1-6, with 7 positions matching TRBD1. The J segment lost 5 bases and the V segment lost 5 bases, leaving 15 bases of the junction unmatched. The CDR3 contains 18 residues. The CDR3, as DNA: TGTGCCAGCAGTGCACTGGGATCAGGGGGACCCAATAATTCACCCCTCCACTTT. Protein product: CASSALGSGGPNNSPLHF.

The genes are TRBV24-1 and TRBJ2-3, with unresolved D. CDR3 length: 13 amino acids. Trimming removed 5 bases at V and 2 bases at J, with 7 bases between. Germline lookup yields CDR1 KGHDR and CDR2 SFDVKD. CDR3 sequence reads: CATSGSSTDTQYF. CDR3 coding DNA: TGTGCCACCAGTGGGTCATCCACAGATACGCAGTATTTT.

This clonotype was seen at least ten times. The rearrangement joins TRBV18 to TRBJ2-7; TRBD1 aligns across 9 bases. V shed 4 bases, J shed 2 bases, and the junction held 6 bases outside the gene matches. The CDR3 has 15 residues. Germline V lookup: CDR1 KGHSH, CDR2 LQKENI. The CDR3 coding sequence is TGTGCCAGCTCACGGGGACAGGGCTACGCCTACGAGCAGTACTTC. This sequence encodes CASSRGQGYAYEQYF.

The chain links TRBV5-1 to TRBJ1-1; D gene ambiguous. The CDR3 has 14 residues. The germline V and J ends were trimmed by 0 bases and 1 base, with 7 bases remaining between them. Germline CDR1 and CDR2: SGHRS and YFSETQ. Here the CDR3 DNA reads TGCGCCAGCAGCTTGGGATCGGCGAACACTGAAGCTTTCTTT. Translated: CASSLGSANTEAFF.

This clonotype has a count of ten or more. V and J are TRBV10-2 and TRBJ2-2, with TRBD2 as a possible D gene (6 bases). The CDR3 has 14 residues. V shed 5 bases and J shed 4 bases, with 11 bases lying between them. Germline CDR1 and CDR2: WSHSY and SAAADI. CDR3 region: CASSPGGSTGELFF. The CDR3 DNA follows: TGCGCCAGCAGTCCCGGAGGGAGCACCGGGGAGCTGTTTTTT.

This sequence joins TRBV6-5 and TRBJ1-2; tentatively, D is TRBD1 (6 bases). CDR1 is MNHEY, CDR2 SVGAGI, per germline. Trimming cost V 5 bases and J 10 bases, with 14 bases left between them. This CDR3 is 12 amino acids long. CDR3 region: CASSTGFSVYTF. CDR3 in DNA: TGTGCCAGCAGTACAGGGTTTTCCGTCTACACCTTC.

This clonotype was seen repeatedly, ten times or more. The V gene is TRBV29-1, the J gene TRBJ1-1, with no clear D. Trimming took 2 bases from V and 1 from J, leaving 5 bases between them. The CDR3 runs to 12 residues. Germline V gives CDR1 SQVTM, CDR2 ANQGSEA. Here the CDR3 reads CSVELANTEAFF. CDR3 coding DNA: TGCAGCGTTGAATTGGCGAACACTGAAGCTTTCTTT.

The chain joins TRBV6-2 or TRBV6-3 to TRBJ2-7, with D possibly TRBD1 on 7 matching bases. Trimming cost V 6 bases and J 6 bases, with 18 bases left between them. Germline loops: CDR1 MNHEY, CDR2 SVGEGT. The CDR3 runs to 14 residues. The CDR3 reads CASRRDSTLAEQYF. In nucleotides, the CDR3 is TGTGCCAGCAGGCGGGACAGCACTCTTGCCGAGCAGTACTTC.

This clonotype was seen only a few times. The chain combines TRBV7-2 with TRBJ1-6; TRBD1 might be the D (5 bases). Between the trimmed V and J ends, which lost 2 bases and 10 bases, there was a span of 9 bases. The CDR3 loop spans 13 amino acids. Germline V CDR1 and CDR2: SGHTA, FQGNSA. CDR3: CASSLSGKSPLHF. The CDR3 DNA reads TGTGCCAGCAGCTTATCAGGGAAGTCACCCCTCCACTTT.

The chain uses TRBV7-8 and TRBJ2-7, with 7 nucleotides matching TRBD1. CDR1 and CDR2 from the germline V gene are SGHVS and FQNEAQ. This CDR3 region has 15 residues. The trim removed 5 bases at V and 0 bases at J, leaving 7 bases unmatched. DNA of the CDR3: TGTGCCAGCAGCACGCAGACAGGGCCCTCCTACGAGCAGTACTTC. This translates into CASSTQTGPSYEQYF.

The table lists this clonotype with many counts. The chain combines TRBV7-9 with TRBJ2-1; D is unresolved. Trimming shortened V by 2 bases and J by 10 bases, and 15 bases separated the two germline ends. Germline V lookup: CDR1 SEHNR, CDR2 FQNEAQ (reference sequence). This CDR3 is 14 amino acids long. This CDR3 reads CASSLNLGPMEQFF. DNA of the CDR3: TGTGCCAGCAGCTTAAATCTAGGGCCCATGGAGCAGTTCTTC. Supplemented by reference TRBV7-9 and TRBJ2-1, the full variable domain reads DTGVSQNPRHKITKRGQNVTFRCDPISEHNRLYWYRQTLGQGPEFLTYFQNEAQLEKSRLLSDRFSAERPKGSFSTLEIQRTEQGDSAMYLCASSLNLGPMEQFFGPGTRLTVL.

In this sample, this clonotype turned up many times. The V and J genes are TRBV24-1 and TRBJ2-5; tentative D call: TRBD1 (5 bases). Germline assignment: CDR1 KGHDR and CDR2 SFDVKD. The length of the CDR3 is 14 residues. The V and J ends lost 5 bases and 2 bases respectively, with 11 bases between them. The CDR3 bases are TGTGCCACCAGTGCGACAGCTAGTCAAGAGACCCAGTACTTC. Translating it yields CATSATASQETQYF.

This chain uses TRBV29-1 with TRBJ1-2; no firm D call. V lost 8 bases, J lost 4 bases, and 17 bases lay in between. CDR3 length: 13 residues. Germline loops: CDR1 SQVTM, CDR2 ANQGSEA. CDR3 in DNA: TGCAGCTACAAAACAGCTGGAAGCTATGGCTACACCTTC. Translation: CSYKTAGSYGYTF.